What follows is one T cell receptor (beta chain) and its context. Assay used: immunoSEQ multiplex PCR; TCRdb lists only in-frame clones, some missing. Here the sample spans under 140,000 clones, more than 75% being singletons. This specimen comes from a study of control samples from healthy donors and cancer patients. The V end was cut by 4 bases, the J end by 2 bases, with 9 bases between. This CDR3 has 13 residues. Germline V gives CDR1 SGHKS, CDR2 YYEKEE (reference sequence). The origin of this receptor is a woman aged 60 to 75 with lung cancer. The chain uses TRBV5-5 and TRBJ1-2; D gene unclear. The sequenced sample was PBMCs. This chain's CDR3 is CASSPLENYGYTF. CDR3 in DNA: TGTGCCAGCAGCCCTCTCGAGAACTATGGCTACACCTTC.